The source of this T cell receptor beta chain is a study of beta chain features in type 1 diabetes. Study-wide background: The patient and healthy donor groups were comparable for age, gender and cell yields.

Germline V gene data show CDR1 as SQVTM and CDR2 as ANQGSEA. The CDR3 runs to 13 residues. V gave up 0 bases and J gave up 12 bases, with 18 bases separating them. A remark on this clone: The antigen is not known.

The investigators reverse transcribed all of the isolated RNA, so they sequenced expressed TCRB transcripts. The repertoire was sequenced with immunoSEQ multiplex PCR; TCRdb's copy has only in-frame clones and lacks some. This repertoire shows approximately 260,000 clones, 20% found once; its top ten account for about 0.028%. CD4+ naive, central memory, regulatory and stem cell-like memory subsets were isolated by sorting on CD45RO/CCR7/CD25/CD127/CD95/CD27. Overall study results and limits: Type 1 diabetes patients showed a moderate but significant shortening of TCRB CDR3s in all four CD4+ subsets.

This TCR derives from a woman between 40 and 55 years old with type 1 diabetes. The genes are TRBV29-1 and TRBJ2-7, with D unresolved. Sequenced: naive CD4+ T cells from blood. The CDR3, as DNA: TGCAGCGTTGAAGATCCACTCGCGTTGGTTCGGTACTTC. Translating it yields CSVEDPLALVRYF.